Described below is a single T cell receptor beta chain sequence and its context. No antigen is known for it. The sample originates from a study of long-term antiretroviral therapy in people with HIV. Turning to the study itself: About a decade before 2015, the earliest samples were taken when ART was typically delayed.

This CDR3 comprises 13 residues. The V gene lost 8 bases and the J gene lost 6 bases, with 17 bases spanning the gap. Germline V gene lookup returns CDR1 LNHDA and CDR2 SQIVND (reference sequence). The authors ran the immunoSEQ assay, v3.0, at survey level. Sequencing used immunoSEQ multiplex PCR; TCRdb keeps in-frame clones, though not all of them. The profile shows fewer than 20,000 clones, under 85% of them singletons. Study outcomes and limitations: Pre-ART expanded TRB clones stayed dominant throughout, though often decreasing after ART. Diversity rose after ART but stayed below transplant donor controls. Adherence to ART, viral resistance and therapy changes lacked any data.

The receptor was derived from a woman aged 45-65 years with HIV. This chain uses TRBV19 with TRBJ2-7; D is possibly TRBD1 (6 bases). The sample here was unsorted PBMCs, taken 0.3 years after starting antiretroviral therapy. The CDR3 nucleotides are TGTGCCAGTTCACAGGGCAGAGGAGGCGAGCAGTACTTC. Protein: CASSQGRGGEQYF.